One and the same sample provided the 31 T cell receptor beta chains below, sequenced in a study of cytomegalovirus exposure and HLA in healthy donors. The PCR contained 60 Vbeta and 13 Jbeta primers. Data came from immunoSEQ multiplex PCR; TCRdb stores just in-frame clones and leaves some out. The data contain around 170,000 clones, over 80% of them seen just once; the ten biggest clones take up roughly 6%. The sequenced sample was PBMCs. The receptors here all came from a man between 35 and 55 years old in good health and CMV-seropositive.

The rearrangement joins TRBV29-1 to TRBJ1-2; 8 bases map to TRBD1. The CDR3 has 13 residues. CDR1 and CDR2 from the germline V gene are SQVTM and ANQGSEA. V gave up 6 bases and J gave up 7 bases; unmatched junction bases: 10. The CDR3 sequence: CSVRTGGNSGYTF. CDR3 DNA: TGCAGCGTCCGAACAGGGGGGAATAGTGGCTACACCTTC.

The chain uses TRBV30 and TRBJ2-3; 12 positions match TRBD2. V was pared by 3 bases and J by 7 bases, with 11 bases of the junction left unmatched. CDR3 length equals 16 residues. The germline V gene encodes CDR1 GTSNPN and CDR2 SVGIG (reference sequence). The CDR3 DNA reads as TGTGCCTGGAGGCTAGGACTAGCGGGGAGGGTTCATACGCAGTATTTT. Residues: CAWRLGLAGRVHTQYF.

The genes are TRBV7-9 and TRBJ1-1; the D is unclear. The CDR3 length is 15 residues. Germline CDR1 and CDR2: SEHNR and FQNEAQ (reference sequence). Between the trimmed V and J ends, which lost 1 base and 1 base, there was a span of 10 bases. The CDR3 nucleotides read TGTGCCAGCAGCTTAGGGTCAGGTCAGAACACTGAAGCTTTCTTT. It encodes CASSLGSGQNTEAFF.

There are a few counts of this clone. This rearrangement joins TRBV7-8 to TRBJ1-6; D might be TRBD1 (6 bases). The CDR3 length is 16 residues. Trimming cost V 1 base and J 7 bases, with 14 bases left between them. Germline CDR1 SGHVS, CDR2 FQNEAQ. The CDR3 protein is CASSLGGGIRNSPLHF. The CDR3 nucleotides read TGTGCCAGCAGCTTAGGAGGGGGAATAAGGAATTCACCCCTCCACTTT. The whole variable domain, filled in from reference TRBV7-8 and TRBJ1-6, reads GAGVSQSPRYKVAKRGQDVALRCDPISGHVSLFWYQQALGQGPEFLTYFQNEAQLDKSGLPSDRFFAERPEGSVSTLKIQRTQQEDSAVYLCASSLGGGIRNSPLHFGNGTRLTVT.

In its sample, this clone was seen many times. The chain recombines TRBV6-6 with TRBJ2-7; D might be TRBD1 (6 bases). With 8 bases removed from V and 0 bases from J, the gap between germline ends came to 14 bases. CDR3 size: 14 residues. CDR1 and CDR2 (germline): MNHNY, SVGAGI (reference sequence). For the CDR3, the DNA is TGTGCCAGCGGCCGGGACATGACCTCCTACGAGCAGTACTTC. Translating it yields CASGRDMTSYEQYF.

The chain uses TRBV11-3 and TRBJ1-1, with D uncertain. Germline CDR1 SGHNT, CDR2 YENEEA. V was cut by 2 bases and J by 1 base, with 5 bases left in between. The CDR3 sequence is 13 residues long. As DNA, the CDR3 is TGTGCCAGCAGCTTACTAGGGAACACTGAAGCTTTCTTT. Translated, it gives CASSLLGNTEAFF.

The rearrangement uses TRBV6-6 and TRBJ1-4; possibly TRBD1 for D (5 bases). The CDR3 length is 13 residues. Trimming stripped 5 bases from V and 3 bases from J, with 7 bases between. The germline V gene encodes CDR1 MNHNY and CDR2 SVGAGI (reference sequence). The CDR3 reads CASSATANEKLFF. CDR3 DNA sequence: TGTGCCAGCAGTGCGACAGCTAATGAAAAACTGTTTTTT.

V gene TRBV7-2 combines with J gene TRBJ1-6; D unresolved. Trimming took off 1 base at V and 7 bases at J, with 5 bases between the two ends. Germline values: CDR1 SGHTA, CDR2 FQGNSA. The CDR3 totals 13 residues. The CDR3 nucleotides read TGTGCCAGCAGCTTAGATAGAAATTCACCCCTCCACTTT. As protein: CASSLDRNSPLHF.

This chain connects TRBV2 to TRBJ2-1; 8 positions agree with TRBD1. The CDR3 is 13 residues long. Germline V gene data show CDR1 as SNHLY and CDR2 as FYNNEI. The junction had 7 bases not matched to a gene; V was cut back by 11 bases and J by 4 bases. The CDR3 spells CAVRQGMYNEQFF. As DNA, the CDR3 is TGTGCCGTCCGACAGGGGATGTACAATGAGCAGTTCTTC.

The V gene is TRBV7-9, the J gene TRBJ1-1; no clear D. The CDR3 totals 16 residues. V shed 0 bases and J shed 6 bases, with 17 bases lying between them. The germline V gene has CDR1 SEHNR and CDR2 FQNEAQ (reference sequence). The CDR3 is CASSLASGFLSSEAFF. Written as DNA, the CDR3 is TGTGCCAGCAGCTTAGCGTCCGGGTTTTTATCTTCTGAAGCTTTCTTT.

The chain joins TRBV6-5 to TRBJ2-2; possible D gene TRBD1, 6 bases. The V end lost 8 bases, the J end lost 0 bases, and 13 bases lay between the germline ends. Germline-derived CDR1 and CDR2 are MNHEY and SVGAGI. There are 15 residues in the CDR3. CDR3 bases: TGTGCCAGCGGACTCAGACAGGCGAACACCGGGGAGCTGTTTTTT. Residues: CASGLRQANTGELFF.

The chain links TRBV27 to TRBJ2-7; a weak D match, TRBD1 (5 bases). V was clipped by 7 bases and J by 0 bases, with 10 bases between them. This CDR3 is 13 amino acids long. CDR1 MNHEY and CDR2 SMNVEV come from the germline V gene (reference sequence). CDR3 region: CASMGQTSYEQYF. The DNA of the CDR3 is TGTGCCAGCATGGGGCAGACCTCCTACGAGCAGTACTTC.

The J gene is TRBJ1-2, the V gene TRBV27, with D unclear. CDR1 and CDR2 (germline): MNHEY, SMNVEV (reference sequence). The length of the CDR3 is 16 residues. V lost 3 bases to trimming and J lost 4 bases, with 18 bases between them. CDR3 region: CASSFGFRGSTYGYTF. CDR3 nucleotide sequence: TGTGCCAGCAGTTTTGGGTTTCGAGGGTCTACCTATGGCTACACCTTC.

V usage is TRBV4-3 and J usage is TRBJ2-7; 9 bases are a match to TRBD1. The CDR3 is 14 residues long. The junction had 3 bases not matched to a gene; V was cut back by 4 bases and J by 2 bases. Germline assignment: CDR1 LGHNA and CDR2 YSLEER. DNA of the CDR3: TGCGCCAGCAGCCTTCGGACAGGGGCCTACGAGCAGTACTTC. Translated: CASSLRTGAYEQYF.

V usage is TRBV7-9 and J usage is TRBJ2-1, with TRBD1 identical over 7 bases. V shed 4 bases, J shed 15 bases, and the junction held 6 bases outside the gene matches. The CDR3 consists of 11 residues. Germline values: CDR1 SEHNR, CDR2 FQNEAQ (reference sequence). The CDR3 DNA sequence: TGTGCCAGCAGCTCCGGACAGGTTGGGTTCTTC. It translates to CASSSGQVGFF.

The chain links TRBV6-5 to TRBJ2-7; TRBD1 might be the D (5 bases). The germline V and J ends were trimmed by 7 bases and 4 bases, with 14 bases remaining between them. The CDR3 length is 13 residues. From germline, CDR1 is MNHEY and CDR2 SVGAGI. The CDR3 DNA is TGTGCCAGCACCCCCCTAGGGGATTACGAGCAGTACTTC. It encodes CASTPLGDYEQYF.

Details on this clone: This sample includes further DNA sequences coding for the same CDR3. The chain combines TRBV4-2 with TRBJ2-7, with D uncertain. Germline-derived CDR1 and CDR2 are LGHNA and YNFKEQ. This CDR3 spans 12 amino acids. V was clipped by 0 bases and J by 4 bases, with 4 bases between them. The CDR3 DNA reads TGTGCCAGCAGCCAAGACAGGTACGAGCAGTACTTC. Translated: CASSQDRYEQYF.

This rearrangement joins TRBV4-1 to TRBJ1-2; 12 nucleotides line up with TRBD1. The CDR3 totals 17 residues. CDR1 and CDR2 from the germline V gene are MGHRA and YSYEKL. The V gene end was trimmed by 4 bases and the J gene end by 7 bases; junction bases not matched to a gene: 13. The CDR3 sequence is CASSPRGRGQGAGGYTF. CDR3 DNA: TGCGCCAGCAGCCCCCGGGGGCGGGGACAGGGGGCAGGTGGCTACACCTTC.

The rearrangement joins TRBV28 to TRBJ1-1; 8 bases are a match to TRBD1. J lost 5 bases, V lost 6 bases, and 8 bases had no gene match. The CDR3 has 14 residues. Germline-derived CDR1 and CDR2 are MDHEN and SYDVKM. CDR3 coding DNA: TGTGCCAGCAGGCTCAGGGGGCCTGGGACTGAAGCTTTCTTT. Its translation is CASRLRGPGTEAFF. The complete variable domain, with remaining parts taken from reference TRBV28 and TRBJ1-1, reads DVKVTQSSRYLVKRTGEKVFLECVQDMDHENMFWYRQDPGLGLRLIYFSYDVKMKEKGDIPEGYSVSREKKERFSLILESASTNQTSMYLCASRLRGPGTEAFFGQGTRLTVV.

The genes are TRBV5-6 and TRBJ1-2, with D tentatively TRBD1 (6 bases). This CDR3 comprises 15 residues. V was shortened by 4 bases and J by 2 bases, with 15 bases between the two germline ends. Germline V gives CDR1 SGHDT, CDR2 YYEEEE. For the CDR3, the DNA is TGTGCCAGCAGCCCCCAGGCAGGACAGAACTATGGCTACACCTTC. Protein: CASSPQAGQNYGYTF.

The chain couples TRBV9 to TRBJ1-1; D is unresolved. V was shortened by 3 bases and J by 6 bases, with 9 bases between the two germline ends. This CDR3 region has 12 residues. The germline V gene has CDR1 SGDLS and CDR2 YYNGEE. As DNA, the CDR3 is TGTGCCAGCAGCGAGCCCGCCGCTGAAGCTTTCTTT. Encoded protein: CASSEPAAEAFF.

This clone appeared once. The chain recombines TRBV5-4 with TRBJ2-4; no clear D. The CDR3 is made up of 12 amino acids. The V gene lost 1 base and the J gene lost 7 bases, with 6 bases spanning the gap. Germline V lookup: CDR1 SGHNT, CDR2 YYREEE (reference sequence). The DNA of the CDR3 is TGTGCCAGCAGCTTGAACAACAACATTCAGTACTTC. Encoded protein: CASSLNNNIQYF.

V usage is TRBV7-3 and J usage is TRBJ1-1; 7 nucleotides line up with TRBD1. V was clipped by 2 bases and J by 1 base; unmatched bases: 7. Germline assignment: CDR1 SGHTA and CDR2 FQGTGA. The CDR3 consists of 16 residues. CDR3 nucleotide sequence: TGTGCCAGCAGCTTACAGGTAGGGGGCGGGAACACTGAAGCTTTCTTT. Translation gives CASSLQVGGGNTEAFF.

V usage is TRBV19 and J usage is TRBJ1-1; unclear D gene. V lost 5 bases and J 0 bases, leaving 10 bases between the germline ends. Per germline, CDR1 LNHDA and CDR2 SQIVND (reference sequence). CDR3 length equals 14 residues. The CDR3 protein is CASSPEHMNTEAFF. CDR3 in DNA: TGTGCCAGTAGTCCTGAACACATGAACACTGAAGCTTTCTTT.

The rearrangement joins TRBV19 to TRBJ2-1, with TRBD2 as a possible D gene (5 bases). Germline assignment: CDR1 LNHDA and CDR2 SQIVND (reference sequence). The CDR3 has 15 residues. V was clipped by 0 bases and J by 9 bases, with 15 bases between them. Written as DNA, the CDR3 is TGTGCCAGTAGTATAGACCGATACAGTGAGGGTGAGCAGTTCTTC. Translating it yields CASSIDRYSEGEQFF.

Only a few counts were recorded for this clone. The CDR3 sequence is CASSNMAADTQYF. CDR3 in DNA: TGTGCCAGTAGTAACATGGCGGCAGATACGCAGTATTTT. The chain recombines TRBV19 with TRBJ2-3; D is ambiguous. This CDR3 contains 13 residues. From germline, CDR1 is LNHDA and CDR2 SQIVND (reference sequence). The V and J ends lost 4 bases and 4 bases respectively, with 9 bases between them.

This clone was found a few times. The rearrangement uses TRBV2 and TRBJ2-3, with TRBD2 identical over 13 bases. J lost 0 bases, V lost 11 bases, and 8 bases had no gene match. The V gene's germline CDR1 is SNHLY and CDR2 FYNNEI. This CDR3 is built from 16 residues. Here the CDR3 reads CAARGLAGLSTDTQYF. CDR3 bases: TGTGCCGCGAGGGGACTAGCGGGGCTTAGCACAGATACGCAGTATTTT.

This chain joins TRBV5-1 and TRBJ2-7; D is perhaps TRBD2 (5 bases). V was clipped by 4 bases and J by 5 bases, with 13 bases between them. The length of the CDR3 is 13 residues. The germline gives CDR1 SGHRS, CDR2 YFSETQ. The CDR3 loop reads CASSREGWNEQYF. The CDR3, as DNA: TGCGCCAGCAGCCGAGAGGGTTGGAACGAGCAGTACTTC.

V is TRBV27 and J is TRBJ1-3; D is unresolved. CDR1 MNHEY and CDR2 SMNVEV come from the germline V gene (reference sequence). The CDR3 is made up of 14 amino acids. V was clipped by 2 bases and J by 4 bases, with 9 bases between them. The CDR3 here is CASSLARVGNTIYF. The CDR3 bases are TGTGCCAGCAGTTTAGCGCGGGTAGGAAACACCATATATTTT.

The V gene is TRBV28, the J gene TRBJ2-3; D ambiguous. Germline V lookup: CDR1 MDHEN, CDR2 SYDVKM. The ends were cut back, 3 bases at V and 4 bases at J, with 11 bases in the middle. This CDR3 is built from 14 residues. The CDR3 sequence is CASSFGVRADTQYF. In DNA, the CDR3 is TGTGCCAGCAGTTTTGGTGTACGGGCAGATACGCAGTATTTT.

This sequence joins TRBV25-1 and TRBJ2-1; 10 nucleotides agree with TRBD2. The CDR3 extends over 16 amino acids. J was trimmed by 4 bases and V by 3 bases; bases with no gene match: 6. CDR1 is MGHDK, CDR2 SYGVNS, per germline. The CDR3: CASSEDPSGGYNEQFF. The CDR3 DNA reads TGTGCCAGCAGTGAGGACCCTAGCGGGGGTTACAATGAGCAGTTCTTC.